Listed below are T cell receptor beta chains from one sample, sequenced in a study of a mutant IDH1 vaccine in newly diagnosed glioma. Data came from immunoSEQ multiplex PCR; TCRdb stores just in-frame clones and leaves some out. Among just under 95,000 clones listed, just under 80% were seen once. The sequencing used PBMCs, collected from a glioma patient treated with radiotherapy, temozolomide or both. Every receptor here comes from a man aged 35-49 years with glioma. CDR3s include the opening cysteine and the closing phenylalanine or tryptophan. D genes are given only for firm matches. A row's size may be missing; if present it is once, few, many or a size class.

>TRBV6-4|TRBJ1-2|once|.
TGTGCCAGCAGTGACCGATGGGGCTACACCTTC
CASSDRWGYTF
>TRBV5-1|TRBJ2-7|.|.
TGCGCCAGCAGCTTGGAAGGGGTTCCCCCCCAGTACTTC
CASSLEGVPPQYF
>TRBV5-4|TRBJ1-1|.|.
TGTGCCAGCAGCTTGGAGCAGGGACGGGCCACTGAAGCTTTCTTT
CASSLEQGRATEAFF
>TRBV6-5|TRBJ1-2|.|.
TGTGCCAGCAGCTTGGAGGGTTTCGACTATGGCTACACCTTC
CASSLEGFDYGYTF
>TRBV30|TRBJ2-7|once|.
TGTGCCTGGAGTTTTAACTACGAGCAGTACTTC
CAWSFNYEQYF
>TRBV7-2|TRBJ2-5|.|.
TGTGCCAGCAGCTCCATAACTGGAGGGTCCCAGTACTTC
CASSSITGGSQYF
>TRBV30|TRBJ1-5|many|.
TGTGCCTGGAGTGTATCTCTGATCAATCAGCCCCAGCATTTT
CAWSVSLINQPQHF
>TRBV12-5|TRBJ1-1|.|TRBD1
TGTGCTAGTGGTTTGGTACTATCGGGTTCGACAGGGCTGATGAACACTGAAGCTTTCTTT
CASGLVLSGSTGLMNTEAFF
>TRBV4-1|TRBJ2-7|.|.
TGCGCCAGCAGCCAAGATCGCGGGGGCTTGGCCTACGAGCAGTACTTC
CASSQDRGGLAYEQYF
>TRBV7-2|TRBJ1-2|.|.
TGTGCCAGCAGCTTAGCTGGACAGATTAACTATGGCTACACCTTC
CASSLAGQINYGYTF
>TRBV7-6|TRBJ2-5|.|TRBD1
TGTGCCAGCAGCTTAGTGGCAGGGGGACAAGAGACCCAGTACTTC
CASSLVAGGQETQYF
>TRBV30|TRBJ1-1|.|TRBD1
TGTGCCTGGAGTTCCTGGACAGGGCGGGAGGGTGAAGCTTTCTTT
CAWSSWTGREGEAFF
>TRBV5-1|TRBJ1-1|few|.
TGCGCCAGCAGCTTGGCAGGGAAAAGCACTGAAGCTTTCTTT
CASSLAGKSTEAFF
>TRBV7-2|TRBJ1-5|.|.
TGTGCCAGCAGCATACAGGGAGATAGCAATCAGCCCCAGCATTTT
CASSIQGDSNQPQHF
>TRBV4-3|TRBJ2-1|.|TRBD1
TGCGCCAGCAGCCAATACAGGGGTAATGAGCAGTTCTTC
CASSQYRGNEQFF
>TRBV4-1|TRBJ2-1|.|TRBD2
TGCGCCAGCAGCCTAACCTTAGCGGGGGGCAATGAGCAGTTCTTC
CASSLTLAGGNEQFF
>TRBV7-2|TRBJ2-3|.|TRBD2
TGTGCCAGCAGCTTGGCCCCGGCGGGGGGGCCGGGAGATACGCAGTATTTT
CASSLAPAGGPGDTQYF
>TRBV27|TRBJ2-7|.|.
TGTGCCAGCAGTGGGGCAGGGGCCACCTACGAGCAGTACTTC
CASSGAGATYEQYF
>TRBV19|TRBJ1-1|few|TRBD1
TGTGCCAGTACCCTGGACAGGGGGCGCGTTGATGGTGAAGCTTTCTTT
CASTLDRGRVDGEAFF
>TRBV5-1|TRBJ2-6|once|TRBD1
TGCGCCAGCAGCCCGGACAGGGGGCGCAATGGGGCCAACGTCCTGACTTTC
CASSPDRGRNGANVLTF
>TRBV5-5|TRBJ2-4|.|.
TGTGCCAGCGGGAGAGACAGGGCCAAAAACATTCAGTACTTC
CASGRDRAKNIQYF
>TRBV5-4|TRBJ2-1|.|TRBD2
TGTGCCAGCAGCCAAGGGTTCACGGGAGGGCCCAATGAGCAGTTCTTC
CASSQGFTGGPNEQFF
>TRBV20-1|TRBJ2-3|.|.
TGCAGTGCCACCCTAGGGAATTCGTGGTATTTT
CSATLGNSWYF
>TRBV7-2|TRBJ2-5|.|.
TGTGCCAGCAGCTTAGAGCCTCCTAGCGCCAAGTACTTC
CASSLEPPSAKYF
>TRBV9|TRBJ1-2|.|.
TGTGCCAGCAGCGTAGCGGGGAGGGGACATGGCTACACCTTC
CASSVAGRGHGYTF
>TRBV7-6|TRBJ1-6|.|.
TGTGCCAGCAGCCGGAAATCCAGCTCCTATAATTCACCCCTCCACTTT
CASSRKSSSYNSPLHF
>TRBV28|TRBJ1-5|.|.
TGTGCCAGCAGTTTAGGCAGGGGACTTCAGCCCCAGCATTTT
CASSLGRGLQPQHF
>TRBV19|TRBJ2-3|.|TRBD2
TGTGCCAGTAGTATACTTTTGGCGGGAGATCTGCCAGATACGCAGTATTTT
CASSILLAGDLPDTQYF
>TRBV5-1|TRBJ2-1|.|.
TGCGCCAGCAGCTTGGCGACAGTCTACAATGAGCAGTTCTTC
CASSLATVYNEQFF
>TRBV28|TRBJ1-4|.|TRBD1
TGTGCCAGCAGAAGACAGGGGGCGAAGGATGAAAAACTGTTTTTT
CASRRQGAKDEKLFF
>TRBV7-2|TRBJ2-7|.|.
TGTGCCAGCAGCTTAATCGGAACAGGGAGTTACGAGCAGTACTTC
CASSLIGTGSYEQYF
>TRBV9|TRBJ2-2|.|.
TGTGCCAGCAGCGTAGTGGGAACCGGGGAGCTGTTTTTT
CASSVVGTGELFF
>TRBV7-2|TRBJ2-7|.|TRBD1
TGTGCCAGCAGCTTGGGACAGGGGACCTACGAGCAGTACTTC
CASSLGQGTYEQYF
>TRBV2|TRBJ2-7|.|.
TGTGCCAGCAGCCGTCGAGATTTCTACGAGCAGTACTTC
CASSRRDFYEQYF
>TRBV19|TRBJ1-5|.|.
TGTGCCAGTAGTACGGGCTCCTGGGGTAGGCCCCAGCATTTT
CASSTGSWGRPQHF
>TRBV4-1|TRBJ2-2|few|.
TGCGCCAGCAGGGTCCGGAGTGGGAACACCGGGGAGCTGTTTTTT
CASRVRSGNTGELFF
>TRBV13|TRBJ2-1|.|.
TGTGCCAGCAGCTCCGGACTGAACAATGAGCAGTTCTTC
CASSSGLNNEQFF